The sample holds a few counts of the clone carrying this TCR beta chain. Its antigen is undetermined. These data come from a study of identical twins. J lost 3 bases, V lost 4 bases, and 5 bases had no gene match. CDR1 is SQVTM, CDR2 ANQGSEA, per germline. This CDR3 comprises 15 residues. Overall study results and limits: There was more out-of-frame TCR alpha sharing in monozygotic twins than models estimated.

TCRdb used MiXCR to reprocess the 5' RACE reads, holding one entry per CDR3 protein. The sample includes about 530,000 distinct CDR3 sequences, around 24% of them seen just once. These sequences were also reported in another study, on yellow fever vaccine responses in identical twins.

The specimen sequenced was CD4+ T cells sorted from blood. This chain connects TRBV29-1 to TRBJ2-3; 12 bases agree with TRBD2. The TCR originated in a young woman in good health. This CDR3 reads CSVVLAGGRTDTQYF. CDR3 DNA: TGCAGCGTTGTCCTAGCGGGAGGGCGAACAGATACGCAGTATTTT.